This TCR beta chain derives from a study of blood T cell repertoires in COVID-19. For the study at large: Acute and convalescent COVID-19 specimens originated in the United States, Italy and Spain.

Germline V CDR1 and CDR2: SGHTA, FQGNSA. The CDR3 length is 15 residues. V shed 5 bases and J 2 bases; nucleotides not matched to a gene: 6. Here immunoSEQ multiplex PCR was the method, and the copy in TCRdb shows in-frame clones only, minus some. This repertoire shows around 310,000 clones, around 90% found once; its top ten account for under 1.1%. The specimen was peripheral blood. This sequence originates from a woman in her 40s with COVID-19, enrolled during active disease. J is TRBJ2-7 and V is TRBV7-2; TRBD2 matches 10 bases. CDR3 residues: CASSRGLAAAYEQYF. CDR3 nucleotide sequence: TGTGCCAGCAGCCGCGGACTAGCGGCTGCCTACGAGCAGTACTTC.